Each of the 30 T cell receptor beta chains below was sequenced from the same sample in a study of identical twins. MiXCR, applied by TCRdb to the 5' RACE reads, yields one record per CDR3 protein. The data show just under 550,000 distinct CDR3 sequences, with about 16% seen just once and roughly 0.4% held by the top ten. This sample also belongs to another study, concerning yellow fever vaccine responses in identical twins.

What was sequenced was CD4+ T cells sorted from blood. These receptors were taken from a young woman in good health.

The J gene is TRBJ2-4, the V gene TRBV7-9, with D maybe TRBD2 (5 bases). The CDR3 extends over 16 amino acids. Germline-derived CDR1 and CDR2 are SEHNR and FQNEAQ (reference sequence). V was trimmed by 5 bases and J by 3 bases, leaving 17 bases between them. CDR3: CASSRVMGRGKNIQYF. CDR3 sequence (DNA): TGTGCCAGCAGCCGCGTGATGGGCCGGGGCAAAAACATTCAGTACTTC.

This sequence joins TRBV15 and TRBJ2-3; D is unresolved. This CDR3 comprises 15 residues. V lost 1 base and J lost 2, with 10 bases in between. CDR1 and CDR2 (germline): LNHNV, YYDKDF (reference sequence). CDR3 in DNA: TGTGCCACCAGCAGAGTGGACCGAGACACAGATACGCAGTATTTT. It encodes CATSRVDRDTDTQYF.

This clonotype turned up a few times. CDR3 nucleotide sequence: TGTGCCAGCAGTTTAGCTCGCGGGAGCATGGGGACAGATACGCAGTATTTT. Its translation: CASSLARGSMGTDTQYF. The chain uses TRBV12-3 or TRBV12-4 and TRBJ2-3; TRBD2 matches at 7 bases. The CDR3 has 17 amino acids. V gave up 0 bases and J gave up 3 bases; unmatched junction bases: 9.

This clonotype occurred a few times. J is TRBJ2-2 and V is TRBV10-3; D uncertain. V gave up 2 bases and J gave up 0 bases, with 7 bases separating them. CDR1 is ENHRY, CDR2 SYGVKD, per germline. The CDR3 is 15 amino acids. The CDR3 coding sequence is TGTGCCATCAGTGAGAGGCCAGCGAACACCGGGGAGCTGTTTTTT. Protein product: CAISERPANTGELFF.

Only a few counts were recorded for this clonotype. The chain links TRBV10-1 to TRBJ2-2; 7 nucleotides line up with TRBD2. CDR1 is WNHNN and CDR2 is SYGVQD in the germline V gene (reference sequence). The CDR3 is 15 amino acids. The V gene end was trimmed by 9 bases and the J gene end by 1 base; junction bases not matched to a gene: 8. The CDR3 spells CASSGGAENTGELFF. DNA of the CDR3: TGCGCCAGTTCGGGGGGAGCCGAGAACACCGGGGAGCTGTTTTTT.

In its sample, this clonotype was seen a few times. The V call is TRBV5-1, the J call TRBJ2-3; 8 bases fit TRBD2. J was trimmed by 0 bases and V by 0 bases; bases with no gene match: 6. Germline V CDR1 and CDR2: SGHRS, YFSETQ. The CDR3 runs to 17 residues. CDR3 region: CASSLAGGGGSTDTQYF. The DNA for the CDR3 is TGCGCCAGCAGCTTGGCCGGAGGCGGGGGGAGCACAGATACGCAGTATTTT.

V gene TRBV12-3 or TRBV12-4 combines with J gene TRBJ2-7, with D perhaps TRBD2 (5 bases). Deletions cut 3 bases from V and 3 bases from J, with 9 bases between. CDR3 length: 13 amino acids. The CDR3 sequence is CASSFNRGYEQYF. Written as DNA, the CDR3 is TGTGCCAGCAGTTTCAATCGGGGCTACGAGCAGTACTTC.

This clonotype came up many times. The J gene is TRBJ2-1, the V gene TRBV28, with 9 bases identical to TRBD2. Germline trimming cut 5 bases from V and 8 bases from J; bases unmatched to any gene: 13. This CDR3 spans 16 amino acids. Germline assignment: CDR1 MDHEN and CDR2 SYDVKM. CDR3 nucleotide sequence: TGTGCCAGCAGTCTCCCCTTAGCGGGAGTGTTCGATGAGCAGTTCTTC. Its protein product is CASSLPLAGVFDEQFF.

This chain joins TRBV18 and TRBJ2-3; 8 nucleotides match TRBD1. This CDR3 contains 16 residues. J lost 1 base, V lost 3 bases, and 6 bases had no gene match. The V gene's germline CDR1 is KGHSH and CDR2 LQKENI. The CDR3: CASSPQGALGTDTQYF. The CDR3 DNA is TGTGCCAGCTCACCTCAGGGGGCCCTTGGCACAGATACGCAGTATTTT.

This clonotype was seen a single time. This chain links TRBV7-8 with TRBJ2-5; possible D gene TRBD2, 6 bases. V was trimmed by 2 bases and J by 2 bases, leaving 12 bases between them. The V gene's germline CDR1 is SGHVS and CDR2 FQNEAQ. The CDR3 has 15 residues. The CDR3 nucleotides are TGTGCCAGCAGCTTAACCCGGGACTTGCAAGAGACCCAGTACTTC. Translating gives CASSLTRDLQETQYF.

J is TRBJ2-4 and V is TRBV4-2; 15 nucleotides line up with TRBD2. Trimming at V came to 0 bases and at J to 1 base, leaving 13 bases not matched to a gene. The CDR3 has 22 residues. CDR1 is LGHNA and CDR2 is YNFKEQ in the germline V gene. CDR3 loop: CASSQEWGPGLAGGGAKNIQYF. The CDR3 coding sequence is TGTGCCAGCAGCCAAGAATGGGGACCGGGACTAGCGGGAGGAGGGGCCAAAAACATTCAGTACTTC.

The chain uses TRBV7-2 and TRBJ2-2, with D possibly matching TRBD1 (6 bases). Germline V gene data show CDR1 as SGHTA and CDR2 as FQGNSA. Trimming shortened V by 3 bases and J by 5 bases, and 16 bases separated the two germline ends. This CDR3 region has 16 residues. The CDR3 region is CASSFITGLGTGELFF. DNA of the CDR3: TGTGCCAGCAGCTTTATAACAGGGCTAGGGACCGGGGAGCTGTTTTTT.

This clonotype was picked up many times. V gene TRBV29-1 combines with J gene TRBJ2-2, with TRBD2 identical over 10 bases. This CDR3 contains 13 residues. V trimming: 5 bases; J trimming: 6 bases; junction bases outside the gene matches: 3. Germline assignment: CDR1 SQVTM and CDR2 ANQGSEA. DNA of the CDR3: TGCAGCGTTCGGAGCGGGGGGGCCGGGGAGCTGTTTTTT. Amino acids: CSVRSGGAGELFF.

This clonotype occurred a few times. V is TRBV7-9 and J is TRBJ2-4; D remains unclear. This CDR3 comprises 15 residues. V was cut by 3 bases and J by 3 bases, with 12 bases left in between. From germline, CDR1 is SEHNR and CDR2 FQNEAQ (reference sequence). The CDR3 here is CASSFGSPVKNIQYF. The CDR3, as DNA: TGTGCCAGCAGCTTCGGCAGCCCGGTCAAAAACATTCAGTACTTC.

The rearrangement uses TRBV7-2 and TRBJ2-1; a weak D match, TRBD1 (6 bases). CDR3 length equals 15 residues. Per the germline V gene, CDR1 is SGHTA and CDR2 is FQGNSA. Trimming removed 2 bases from V and 4 bases from J, with 12 bases in between. The CDR3 region is CASSLPHRAYNEQFF. CDR3 nucleotides: TGTGCCAGCAGCTTACCACACAGGGCATACAATGAGCAGTTCTTC. Based on the CDR3 plus reference TRBV7-2 and TRBJ2-1, the full variable domain is GAGVSQSPSNKVTEKGKDVELRCDPISGHTALYWYRQSLGQGLEFLIYFQGNSAPDKSGLPSDRFSAERTGGSVSTLTIQRTQQEDSAVYLCASSLPHRAYNEQFFGPGTRLTVL.

This clonotype came up once. The chain links TRBV2 to TRBJ1-1; D is uncertain. The CDR3 contains 13 residues. V was cut by 5 bases and J by 0 bases, with 7 bases left in between. CDR1 and CDR2 from the germline V gene are SNHLY and FYNNEI. The CDR3 bases are TGTGCCAGCAGTAGTATCATGAACACTGAAGCTTTCTTT. Amino acid sequence: CASSSIMNTEAFF.

This clonotype was observed a few times. This chain connects TRBV7-9 to TRBJ1-1; D not resolved. This CDR3 has 13 residues. The V end was cut by 3 bases, the J end by 0 bases, with 5 bases between. Germline CDR1 is SEHNR and CDR2 is FQNEAQ (reference sequence). The CDR3 is CASSFTLNTEAFF. The CDR3 DNA follows: TGTGCCAGCAGCTTTACACTGAACACTGAAGCTTTCTTT.

CDR3 sequence (DNA): TGTGCCAGCAGCTTAGGCCCAAGCGCGGGAGTTTTCGATGAGCAGTTCTTC. Protein: CASSLGPSAGVFDEQFF. The chain has TRBV13 and TRBJ2-1; TRBD2 aligns across 7 bases. CDR3 length: 17 amino acids. CDR1 is PRHDT, CDR2 FYEKMQ, per germline (reference sequence). The V and J ends lost 0 bases and 8 bases, in that order; junction bases with no gene match: 13.

V usage is TRBV12-3 or TRBV12-4 and J usage is TRBJ2-7, with D tentatively TRBD1 (6 bases). The V gene lost 7 bases and the J gene lost 5 bases, with 24 bases spanning the gap. The CDR3 runs to 16 residues. The CDR3 DNA is TGTGCCAGCACCCCTCGGCAGCAGGGGTACTCGGACGAGCAGTACGTC. This gives the protein CASTPRQQGYSDEQYV.

The CDR3 coding sequence is TGCAGTGCTAGAGTCCTAGCGGGGGGGCCGGGTACAGATACGCAGTATTTT. Translation gives CSARVLAGGPGTDTQYF. The chain couples TRBV20-1 to TRBJ2-3, with 12 bases fitting TRBD2. Germline CDR1 DFQATT, CDR2 SNEGSKA (reference sequence). This CDR3 is built from 17 residues. V dropped 1 base and J dropped 3; count of bases not matched to a gene: 8.

The V call is TRBV10-3, the J call TRBJ1-6; possibly TRBD1 for D (5 bases). This CDR3 is 14 amino acids long. The germline V gene encodes CDR1 ENHRY and CDR2 SYGVKD. V gave up 5 bases and J gave up 0 bases, with 5 bases separating them. CDR3 in amino acids: CAISQGSYNSPLHF. The CDR3 DNA follows: TGTGCCATCAGTCAGGGCTCCTATAATTCACCCCTCCACTTT.

This clonotype was recorded once. The chain links TRBV20-1 to TRBJ2-5, with D possibly matching TRBD2 (5 bases). Trimming removed 4 bases at V and 2 bases at J, with 11 bases between. CDR3 size: 13 residues. CDR1 and CDR2 (germline): DFQATT, SNEGSKA (reference sequence). The CDR3 sequence: CSATSLGQETQYF. The CDR3 DNA sequence: TGCAGTGCTACTTCACTAGGACAAGAGACCCAGTACTTC.

Here the CDR3 DNA reads TGTGCCAGCAGTTCCCCCCTTCGGCTAGTCGGGGACACAGATACGCAGTATTTT. Protein: CASSSPLRLVGDTDTQYF. This rearrangement joins TRBV28 to TRBJ2-3, with D possibly being TRBD2 (5 bases). Trimming removed 4 bases from V and 2 bases from J, with 22 bases in between. There are 18 residues in the CDR3. Germline V gene lookup returns CDR1 MDHEN and CDR2 SYDVKM.

V usage is TRBV10-3 and J usage is TRBJ2-7; 10 bases are a match to TRBD2. This CDR3 has 15 amino acids. From germline, CDR1 is ENHRY and CDR2 SYGVKD. J lost 3 bases, V lost 3 bases, and 5 bases had no gene match. Here the CDR3 DNA reads TGTGCCATCAGTGAATCCCTAGCGGGAGACTACGAGCAGTACTTC. Translating it yields CAISESLAGDYEQYF.

The chain combines TRBV5-1 with TRBJ2-3, with TRBD2 identical over 12 bases. The junction had 7 bases not matched to a gene; V was cut back by 4 bases and J by 4 bases. CDR3 size: 16 residues. Germline V CDR1 and CDR2: SGHRS, YFSETQ. CDR3 residues: CASSMTGTSGPDTQYF. CDR3 DNA: TGCGCCAGCAGCATGACCGGGACTAGCGGGCCAGATACGCAGTATTTT.

The chain carries TRBV6-1 and TRBJ2-2; TRBD2 aligns across 9 bases. The germline gives CDR1 MNHNS, CDR2 SASEGT. This CDR3 region has 17 residues. The junction had 9 bases not matched to a gene; V was cut back by 1 base and J by 6 bases. The chain's CDR3 is CASSEGAAGGPSGELFF. In nucleotides, the CDR3 is TGTGCCAGCAGTGAAGGGGCGGCGGGGGGGCCTTCCGGGGAGCTGTTTTTT.

This clonotype occurred once. The chain has TRBV5-1 and TRBJ2-1; 9 bases fit TRBD2. CDR3 size: 15 residues. The germline CDR1 and CDR2 sequences are SGHRS and YFSETQ. V gave up 0 bases and J gave up 6 bases; unmatched junction bases: 4. The CDR3 loop reads CASSLVLAGPNEQFF. The CDR3 DNA is TGCGCCAGCAGCTTGGTACTAGCGGGCCCCAATGAGCAGTTCTTC.

This clonotype was recorded a few times. The V gene is TRBV28, the J gene TRBJ2-7, with a tentative D call TRBD1 (6 bases). The CDR3 sequence is 12 residues long. Trimming took off 2 bases at V and 6 bases at J, with 8 bases between the two ends. Germline assignment: CDR1 MDHEN and CDR2 SYDVKM. The CDR3 DNA follows: TGTGCCAGCAGTTTACTACAGGGCGAGCAGTACTTC. Its protein product is CASSLLQGEQYF.

The chain carries TRBV7-9 and TRBJ1-2; D is possibly TRBD1 (5 bases). Between the trimmed V and J ends, which lost 1 base and 6 bases, there was a span of 18 bases. This CDR3 has 16 residues. Germline V CDR1 and CDR2: SEHNR, FQNEAQ (reference sequence). CDR3 nucleotide sequence: TGTGCCAGCAGCTTAGGAACTTGGGGCCTCGGGGATGGCTACACCTTC. The encoded protein is CASSLGTWGLGDGYTF.

This clonotype was seen a few times. This chain links TRBV9 with TRBJ2-1, with 10 bases that match TRBD1. CDR3 length equals 16 residues. V lost 3 bases, J lost 6 bases, and 9 bases stayed unmatched. Germline assignment: CDR1 SGDLS and CDR2 YYNGEE. This chain's CDR3 is CASSARGDRGFNEQFF. CDR3 nucleotides: TGTGCCAGCAGCGCCAGGGGGGACAGGGGTTTCAATGAGCAGTTCTTC.